The 20 T cell receptor beta chains listed next were all sequenced from one sample in a study of blood T cell repertoires in COVID-19. The repertoire was sequenced with immunoSEQ multiplex PCR; TCRdb's copy has only in-frame clones and lacks some. The table includes more than 110,000 clones, 77% detected once. Input material: peripheral blood. The receptors were gathered from a woman aged 50 to 65 with active or convalescent COVID-19.

The rearrangement joins TRBV4-3 to TRBJ1-5, with 7 bases that match TRBD1. V gave up 0 bases and J gave up 5 bases; unmatched junction bases: 7. This CDR3 has 16 residues. Per the germline V gene, CDR1 is LGHNA and CDR2 is YSLEER. The CDR3 DNA reads TGCGCCAGCAGCCAAGATGTAAGGGGGCTGGATCAGCCCCAGCATTTT. It codes for CASSQDVRGLDQPQHF.

This rearrangement joins TRBV5-6 to TRBJ2-6; D gene uncertain. V lost 1 base and J 0 bases, leaving 8 bases between the germline ends. Per germline, CDR1 SGHDT and CDR2 YYEEEE. This CDR3 is built from 16 residues. DNA of the CDR3: TGTGCCAGCAGCTTGAGACGGAGCTCTGGGGCCAACGTCCTGACTTTC. Translating it yields CASSLRRSSGANVLTF.

The chain joins TRBV7-2 to TRBJ2-5; 9 nucleotides agree with TRBD2. The trim removed 10 bases at V and 5 bases at J, leaving 14 bases unmatched. Germline V gene lookup returns CDR1 SGHTA and CDR2 FQGNSA. The CDR3 consists of 15 residues. CDR3 amino acids: CATRPVLAGHETQYF. Written as DNA, the CDR3 is TGTGCCACCCGCCCCGTCCTAGCGGGGCACGAGACCCAGTACTTC. Combining the CDR3 with reference TRBV7-2 and TRBJ2-5 gives the whole variable domain GAGVSQSPSNKVTEKGKDVELRCDPISGHTALYWYRQSLGQGLEFLIYFQGNSAPDKSGLPSDRFSAERTGGSVSTLTIQRTQQEDSAVYLCATRPVLAGHETQYFGPGTRLLVL.

V is TRBV7-8 and J is TRBJ1-4; 7 bases line up with TRBD1. The germline V gene has CDR1 SGHVS and CDR2 FQNEAQ. V lost 5 bases, J lost 6 bases, and 9 bases stayed unmatched. This CDR3 is 15 amino acids long. CDR3 loop: CASSPGQATYEKLFF. The CDR3 DNA sequence: TGTGCCAGCAGCCCAGGACAGGCCACTTATGAAAAACTGTTTTTT.

The CDR3 DNA follows: TGTGCCCGAAGGATAGGGGATGAAAAACTGTTTTTT. Protein sequence: CARRIGDEKLFF. This chain links TRBV30 with TRBJ1-4; a weak D match, TRBD1 (5 bases). The germline V and J ends were trimmed by 8 bases and 6 bases, with 13 bases remaining between them. This CDR3 is built from 12 residues. Germline CDR1 and CDR2: GTSNPN and SVGIG (reference sequence).

This clone was counted a few times. V usage is TRBV30 and J usage is TRBJ2-5; TRBD2 agrees at 10 bases. The V segment lost 8 bases and the J segment 2 bases; nucleotides outside the gene matches: 5. This CDR3 contains 13 residues. Germline V gene lookup returns CDR1 GTSNPN and CDR2 SVGIG (reference sequence). CDR3 amino acids: CAAKRGGQETQYF. The CDR3 nucleotides are TGTGCCGCAAAGCGGGGGGGGCAAGAGACCCAGTACTTC.

The chain links TRBV29-1 to TRBJ2-3; 12 positions agree with TRBD1. Germline loops: CDR1 SQVTM, CDR2 ANQGSEA. The CDR3 is 15 residues long. V was clipped by 3 bases and J by 2 bases; unmatched bases: 3. Here the CDR3 reads CSVEGTGGVTDTQYF. CDR3 sequence (DNA): TGCAGCGTTGAGGGGACAGGGGGCGTCACAGATACGCAGTATTTT.

The chain joins TRBV11-3 to TRBJ2-2, with 7 bases aligning to TRBD1. The V gene's germline CDR1 is SGHNT and CDR2 YENEEA. The CDR3 loop spans 18 amino acids. V gave up 1 base and J gave up 0 bases; unmatched junction bases: 8. The CDR3 DNA reads TGTGCCAGCAGCTTAGGGCTCGAGGGGGCCCCGAACACCGGGGAGCTGTTTTTT. Protein product: CASSLGLEGAPNTGELFF.

This sequence joins TRBV7-9 and TRBJ2-7; 7 positions agree with TRBD2. Per germline, CDR1 SEHNR and CDR2 FQNEAQ (reference sequence). J lost 4 bases, V lost 5 bases, and 14 bases had no gene match. The CDR3 has 16 residues. DNA for the CDR3: TGTGCCAGCAGCCTTGGTGGTGGGAGGGTGGCGTACGAGCAGTACTTC. This encodes CASSLGGGRVAYEQYF.

The J gene is TRBJ2-1, the V gene TRBV30; TRBD1 might be the D (5 bases). V gave up 0 bases and J gave up 8 bases, with 17 bases separating them. Germline V lookup: CDR1 GTSNPN, CDR2 SVGIG (reference sequence). The CDR3 extends over 15 amino acids. Written as DNA, the CDR3 is TGTGCCTGGAGTGTAGGCCAGGGCCTCTATCATGAGCAGTTCTTC. Its protein is CAWSVGQGLYHEQFF. The full variable domain, completed using reference TRBV30 and TRBJ2-1, is SQTIHQWPATLVQPVGSPLSLECTVEGTSNPNLYWYRQAAGRGLQLLFYSVGIGQISSEVPQNLSASRPQDRQFILSSKKLLLSDSGFYLCAWSVGQGLYHEQFFGPGTRLTVL.

V and J are TRBV3-1 (or the pseudogene TRBV3-2) and TRBJ2-2, with TRBD1 as a possible D gene (5 bases). Germline lookup yields CDR1 LGHDT and CDR2 YNNKEL (reference sequence). The CDR3 totals 14 residues. V was clipped by 3 bases and J by 2 bases, with 7 bases between them. CDR3 nucleotides: TGTGCCAGCAGCCATGGACACAACACCGGGGAGCTGTTTTTT. It encodes CASSHGHNTGELFF.

This clone was seen a few times. This chain uses TRBV21-1 with TRBJ1-4. TRBV21-1 is deemed a pseudogene. This CDR3 contains 14 residues. DNA of the CDR3: TGTGCCAGCACCGAAGCCGGGGTTAATGAAAAACTGTTTTTT. Encoded protein: CASTEAGVNEKLFF.

This chain joins TRBV5-4 and TRBJ2-3; 8 bases are shared with TRBD1. The CDR3 runs 15 residues. Germline CDR1 SGHNT, CDR2 YYREEE (reference sequence). V gave up 0 bases and J gave up 5 bases; unmatched junction bases: 5. The CDR3 bases are TGTGCCAGCAGCTTGGGACAGGGGCGAGGAGATACGCAGTATTTT. Protein sequence: CASSLGQGRGDTQYF.

V gene TRBV4-2 combines with J gene TRBJ2-3; 12 bases map to TRBD2. The V gene's germline CDR1 is LGHNA and CDR2 YNFKEQ. This CDR3 has 16 residues. Trimming removed 5 bases from V and 5 bases from J; junction bases left unmatched: 8. CDR3 sequence (DNA): TGTGCCAGCAGCACGCGGACTAGCGGGGCTAGAGATACGCAGTATTTT. Amino acids: CASSTRTSGARDTQYF.

This rearrangement joins TRBV12-3 or TRBV12-4 to TRBJ1-1; D is undetermined. The CDR3 contains 12 residues. V was pared by 6 bases and J by 4 bases, with 9 bases between. The CDR3 DNA sequence: TGTGCCAGCAGCCCCAGGCCCACTGAAGCTTTCTTT. Translated, it gives CASSPRPTEAFF.

This chain connects TRBV18 to TRBJ2-3; 9 nucleotides line up with TRBD1. Germline lookup yields CDR1 KGHSH and CDR2 LQKENI. CDR3 length: 17 residues. Trimming took 6 bases from V and 0 from J; bases not matched to a gene: 10. The CDR3 DNA is TGTGCCAGCTCGCGAACACCGGGACAGGGAAGCACAGATACGCAGTATTTT. Amino acids: CASSRTPGQGSTDTQYF.

This clone was seen a few times. V gene TRBV5-8 combines with J gene TRBJ1-4; 7 bases line up with TRBD1. The CDR3 extends over 17 amino acids. Germline values: CDR1 SGHTS, CDR2 YDEGEE. The V and J ends lost 4 bases and 0 bases, in that order; junction bases with no gene match: 9. The CDR3 DNA reads TGTGCCAGCAGCCCGGGACAGATTGCGGCAACTAATGAAAAACTGTTTTTT. This codes for CASSPGQIAATNEKLFF.

The CDR3 loop reads CASRKTENTEAFF. DNA of the CDR3: TGTGCCAGCAGAAAGACAGAGAACACTGAAGCTTTCTTT. V gene TRBV12-3 or TRBV12-4 combines with J gene TRBJ1-1; tentative D call: TRBD1 (5 bases). Between the trimmed V and J ends, which lost 6 bases and 1 base, there was a span of 9 bases. The CDR3 has 13 residues.

The chain has TRBV18 and TRBJ2-7; possibly TRBD2 for D (5 bases). The CDR3 is 12 residues long. Germline V gene lookup returns CDR1 KGHSH and CDR2 LQKENI. The ends were cut back, 3 bases at V and 5 bases at J, with 8 bases in the middle. CDR3 protein: CASSPPSHEQYF. CDR3 nucleotide sequence: TGTGCCAGCTCACCGCCTAGCCACGAGCAGTACTTC.

The chain carries TRBV25-1 and TRBJ1-4; D is uncertain. The germline V and J ends were trimmed by 2 bases and 8 bases, with 18 bases remaining between them. Germline V CDR1 and CDR2: MGHDK, SYGVNS. CDR3 size: 16 residues. The CDR3 DNA reads as TGTGCCAGCAGTGAAAGGAGAGGACCGGGGAGGGAAAAACTGTTTTTT. Translated, it gives CASSERRGPGREKLFF.